The rows below give T cell receptor beta chains drawn from one sample of a study of OX40 agonist ivuxolimab in advanced cancers. Sequencing was performed with immunoSEQ multiplex PCR; in TCRdb, only in-frame clones are kept and a portion is missing. The sample has 30,000 to 45,000 clones; 88% are singletons. Here the sequenced sample was CD4+ or CD8+ T cells sorted from blood, taken in a trial of the OX40 agonist ivuxolimab. The source is an adult with an advanced solid tumor such as melanoma, head and neck, liver or kidney cancer. Each CDR3 is given with its conserved first and last residue. The order of the fields is J gene, V gene, clone size, D gene, CDR3 length, CDR3 DNA, CDR3 protein. The D gene is left open where the match is weak. Not every row has a clone size; where given, it reads once, few, many or a size class.

j_call: TRBJ2-7; v_call: TRBV25-1; clone_size: -; d_call: -; cdr3_length: 11; cdr3_nt: TGTGCCAGCAGTAAAGGGCACGAGCAGTACTTC; cdr3_aa: CASSKGHEQYF
j_call: TRBJ2-7; v_call: TRBV28; clone_size: -; d_call: -; cdr3_length: 12; cdr3_nt: TGTGCCAGCAGTCGGACAGCCTACGAGCAGTACTTC; cdr3_aa: CASSRTAYEQYF
j_call: TRBJ2-1; v_call: TRBV4-1; clone_size: -; d_call: -; cdr3_length: 16; cdr3_nt: TGCGCCAGCAGCCAAGATCCCGGGTTTGCCTACAATGAGCAGTTCTTC; cdr3_aa: CASSQDPGFAYNEQFF
j_call: TRBJ2-3; v_call: TRBV9; clone_size: -; d_call: -; cdr3_length: 13; cdr3_nt: TGTGCCAGCAGCGTAGGGGACGGAGATACGCAGTATTTT; cdr3_aa: CASSVGDGDTQYF
j_call: TRBJ2-7; v_call: TRBV7-2; clone_size: -; d_call: TRBD2; cdr3_length: 19; cdr3_nt: TGTGCCAGCAGCTTCCCGACGCTAGCGGGAGGGCCCTTGGGCTACGAGCAGTACTTC; cdr3_aa: CASSFPTLAGGPLGYEQYF
j_call: TRBJ1-1; v_call: TRBV7-9; clone_size: -; d_call: -; cdr3_length: 10; cdr3_nt: TGTGCCAGCAGCGCGACTGAAGCTTTCTTT; cdr3_aa: CASSATEAFF
j_call: TRBJ2-1; v_call: TRBV6-5; clone_size: -; d_call: -; cdr3_length: 14; cdr3_nt: TGTGCCAGCAGTTACATGGACAGTAACAATGAGCAGTTCTTC; cdr3_aa: CASSYMDSNNEQFF
j_call: TRBJ2-7; v_call: TRBV28; clone_size: -; d_call: -; cdr3_length: 12; cdr3_nt: TGTGCCACCCGATCTACCCCGGACGAGCAGTACTTC; cdr3_aa: CATRSTPDEQYF
j_call: TRBJ2-3; v_call: TRBV9; clone_size: -; d_call: -; cdr3_length: 13; cdr3_nt: TGTGCCAGCAGCGTAGGGGGCACAGATACGCAGTATTTT; cdr3_aa: CASSVGGTDTQYF
j_call: TRBJ1-5; v_call: TRBV19; clone_size: -; d_call: TRBD1; cdr3_length: 17; cdr3_nt: TGTGCCAGTAGTATTAGTCGGACAGGAGGGCACAATCAGCCCCAGCATTTT; cdr3_aa: CASSISRTGGHNQPQHF
j_call: TRBJ2-7; v_call: TRBV2; clone_size: few; d_call: TRBD1; cdr3_length: 13; cdr3_nt: TGTGCCAGCAGCCAAGGGGGCCTTCTCGAGCAGTACTTC; cdr3_aa: CASSQGGLLEQYF
j_call: TRBJ2-7; v_call: TRBV28; clone_size: -; d_call: -; cdr3_length: 16; cdr3_nt: TGTGCCAGCAGTTCCGCGGGACTCAGGAGCTCCTACGAGCAGTACTTC; cdr3_aa: CASSSAGLRSSYEQYF
j_call: TRBJ2-7; v_call: TRBV6-5; clone_size: -; d_call: -; cdr3_length: 12; cdr3_nt: TGTGCCAGCAGTTACTCGAAGGACGAGCAGTACTTC; cdr3_aa: CASSYSKDEQYF
j_call: TRBJ2-1; v_call: TRBV19; clone_size: -; d_call: TRBD2; cdr3_length: 17; cdr3_nt: TGTGCCAGTAGTATATGGTGGACTAGCGGGATGTACAATGAGCAGTTCTTC; cdr3_aa: CASSIWWTSGMYNEQFF
j_call: TRBJ1-3; v_call: TRBV6-6; clone_size: -; d_call: TRBD1; cdr3_length: 16; cdr3_nt: TGTGCCAGCATCCCGGACAGGGGTGGATGGGGAAACACCATATATTTT; cdr3_aa: CASIPDRGGWGNTIYF
j_call: TRBJ2-3; v_call: TRBV28; clone_size: -; d_call: TRBD2; cdr3_length: 16; cdr3_nt: TGTGCCAGCACCCAATCACTAGCGGGATACACAGATACGCAGTATTTT; cdr3_aa: CASTQSLAGYTDTQYF
j_call: TRBJ2-1; v_call: TRBV13; clone_size: -; d_call: TRBD2; cdr3_length: 17; cdr3_nt: TGTGCCAGCAGCCCTCGGACTAGCGGGAGGGCCTACAATGAGCAGTTCTTC; cdr3_aa: CASSPRTSGRAYNEQFF
j_call: TRBJ1-1; v_call: TRBV7-9; clone_size: few; d_call: -; cdr3_length: 11; cdr3_nt: TGTGCCAGCAGCTTGGACACTGAAGCTTTCTTT; cdr3_aa: CASSLDTEAFF
j_call: TRBJ2-3; v_call: TRBV2; clone_size: -; d_call: -; cdr3_length: 18; cdr3_nt: TGTGCCAGCAGTGAACGACGGGTCGGGGGCCATATACCAGATACGCAGTATTTT; cdr3_aa: CASSERRVGGHIPDTQYF
j_call: TRBJ2-1; v_call: TRBV27; clone_size: -; d_call: -; cdr3_length: 14; cdr3_nt: TGTGCCAGCAGTTCCCGACTAGGGGGCCATGAGCAGTTCTTC; cdr3_aa: CASSSRLGGHEQFF
j_call: TRBJ2-2; v_call: TRBV16; clone_size: -; d_call: -; cdr3_length: 17; cdr3_nt: TGTGCCAGCAGCCAATCTGCAGGCCAAGCGAACACCGGGGAGCTGTTTTTT; cdr3_aa: CASSQSAGQANTGELFF
j_call: TRBJ2-3; v_call: TRBV28; clone_size: -; d_call: -; cdr3_length: 12; cdr3_nt: TGTGCCAGCAGTTTAGGAGACTTTACGCAGTATTTT; cdr3_aa: CASSLGDFTQYF
j_call: TRBJ1-5; v_call: TRBV19; clone_size: -; d_call: -; cdr3_length: 16; cdr3_nt: TGTGCCAGTAGCAGACCTGACATATATAGCAATCAGCCCCAGCATTTT; cdr3_aa: CASSRPDIYSNQPQHF
j_call: TRBJ1-5; v_call: TRBV19; clone_size: -; d_call: -; cdr3_length: 16; cdr3_nt: TGTGCCAGTAGTATGGGGCCAGAGTGGGGTAGTCAGCCCCAGCATTTT; cdr3_aa: CASSMGPEWGSQPQHF
j_call: TRBJ2-7; v_call: TRBV19; clone_size: -; d_call: TRBD1; cdr3_length: 14; cdr3_nt: TGTGCCAGTAGTTTCGCAGGGGGATCCTACGAGCAGTACTTC; cdr3_aa: CASSFAGGSYEQYF
j_call: TRBJ2-1; v_call: TRBV28; clone_size: -; d_call: TRBD2; cdr3_length: 14; cdr3_nt: TGTGCCAGCAGTCTTAGCGGGAGATCCCATGAGCAGTTCTTC; cdr3_aa: CASSLSGRSHEQFF
j_call: TRBJ2-2; v_call: TRBV6-5; clone_size: -; d_call: -; cdr3_length: 15; cdr3_nt: TGTGCCAGCAGTTATGGGGCAGGAAACACCGGGGAGCTGTTTTTT; cdr3_aa: CASSYGAGNTGELFF
j_call: TRBJ2-6; v_call: TRBV7-9; clone_size: -; d_call: TRBD2; cdr3_length: 16; cdr3_nt: TGTGCCAGCAGCTTAAGGGAGGGGTCTGGGGCCAACGTCCTGACTTTC; cdr3_aa: CASSLREGSGANVLTF
j_call: TRBJ2-7; v_call: TRBV9; clone_size: -; d_call: TRBD2; cdr3_length: 16; cdr3_nt: TGTGCCAGCAGCGCCGCCGGGACTAGCGGCCCTTTGGGGCAGTACTTC; cdr3_aa: CASSAAGTSGPLGQYF
j_call: TRBJ2-1; v_call: TRBV28; clone_size: few; d_call: -; cdr3_length: 13; cdr3_nt: TGTGCCAGCAACTCCTTGTCGGGTAATGAGCAGTTCTTC; cdr3_aa: CASNSLSGNEQFF
j_call: TRBJ1-5; v_call: TRBV19; clone_size: -; d_call: TRBD1; cdr3_length: 15; cdr3_nt: TGTGCCAGTAGTGCATGGGGACAGGGCAATCAGCCCCAGCATTTT; cdr3_aa: CASSAWGQGNQPQHF
j_call: TRBJ2-1; v_call: TRBV28; clone_size: -; d_call: -; cdr3_length: 12; cdr3_nt: TGTGCCAGCGAGGCGTTCTACAATGAGCAGTTCTTC; cdr3_aa: CASEAFYNEQFF
j_call: TRBJ1-1; v_call: TRBV13; clone_size: -; d_call: -; cdr3_length: 15; cdr3_nt: TGTGCCAGCAGCTTAGCTGTCACAGGGAAGTCTGAAGCTTTCTTT; cdr3_aa: CASSLAVTGKSEAFF
j_call: TRBJ2-7; v_call: TRBV19; clone_size: -; d_call: -; cdr3_length: 14; cdr3_nt: TGTGCCAGTAGTATAGCGGGAGCCGGCTACGAGCAGTACTTC; cdr3_aa: CASSIAGAGYEQYF
j_call: TRBJ2-7; v_call: TRBV28; clone_size: -; d_call: -; cdr3_length: 13; cdr3_nt: TGTGCCAGCAGTTACTCCCCCCCCTACGAGCAGTACTTC; cdr3_aa: CASSYSPPYEQYF
j_call: TRBJ2-3; v_call: TRBV5-4; clone_size: -; d_call: TRBD2; cdr3_length: 17; cdr3_nt: TGTGCCAGCAGCTTGGGATGGGCGGGAGGGCCGGTAGATACGCAGTATTTT; cdr3_aa: CASSLGWAGGPVDTQYF
j_call: TRBJ2-7; v_call: TRBV2; clone_size: -; d_call: -; cdr3_length: 12; cdr3_nt: TGTGCCAGATTGGGACCAACCTACGAGCAGTACTTC; cdr3_aa: CARLGPTYEQYF
j_call: TRBJ1-3; v_call: TRBV7-9; clone_size: -; d_call: -; cdr3_length: 16; cdr3_nt: TGTGCCAGCAGCATTACAGGGCCCGTCTCTGGAAACACCATATATTTT; cdr3_aa: CASSITGPVSGNTIYF
j_call: TRBJ2-5; v_call: TRBV6-5; clone_size: -; d_call: TRBD1; cdr3_length: 12; cdr3_nt: TGTGCCAGAGTGGACAGGGTGGGGACCCAGTACTTC; cdr3_aa: CARVDRVGTQYF
j_call: TRBJ2-7; v_call: TRBV11-2; clone_size: once; d_call: TRBD2; cdr3_length: 15; cdr3_nt: TGTGCCAGCAGAGCGCCGGGACTAGCGGCCTACGAGCAGTACTTC; cdr3_aa: CASRAPGLAAYEQYF
j_call: TRBJ2-1; v_call: TRBV6-1; clone_size: -; d_call: TRBD2; cdr3_length: 16; cdr3_nt: TGTGCCAGCAGTGAATTAGGGACTAGCGGGAAAACAGAGCAGTTCTTC; cdr3_aa: CASSELGTSGKTEQFF